The 7 T cell receptor beta chains presented below share a single source sample, sequenced in a study of CD8 T cells in ankylosing spondylitis. General study points: Among TCR beta sequences, a motif of several highly homologous variants appeared characteristic of ankylosing spondylitis blood.

What these receptors recognize is not known. TCRdb re-called the 5' RACE reads with MiXCR, one entry per CDR3 protein. The sample yields about 440,000 distinct CDR3 sequences, 17% seen once. The specimen was blood, either unsorted or a sorted T cell fraction (not recorded which). Receptor source: a male donor with ankylosing spondylitis.

V and J are TRBV7-9 and TRBJ2-1; TRBD2 aligns across 7 bases. Germline V gene data show CDR1 as SEHNR and CDR2 as FQNEAQ (reference sequence). The ends lost 5 bases at V and 5 bases at J; junction bases unmatched: 6. This CDR3 contains 14 residues. The CDR3 protein is CASSKSGTNNEQFF. The CDR3 nucleotides read TGTGCCAGCAGCAAATCCGGGACTAACAATGAGCAGTTCTTC.

This clonotype was counted a few times. The V call is TRBV20-1, the J call TRBJ1-1; D is uncertain. The germline gives CDR1 DFQATT, CDR2 SNEGSKA (reference sequence). This CDR3 has 12 amino acids. Trimming took off 5 bases at V and 3 bases at J, with 10 bases between the two ends. The CDR3: CSAGEGHTEAFF. The CDR3 DNA sequence: TGCAGTGCTGGGGAAGGACACACTGAAGCTTTCTTT.

This clonotype was seen repeatedly, ten times or more. The CDR3: CASSSDRPLWEQYF. The CDR3 region has the DNA TGTGCCAGCAGTTCGGACAGGCCTCTTTGGGAGCAGTACTTC. The chain employs TRBV7-9 and TRBJ2-7; 7 bases fit TRBD1. The CDR3 consists of 14 residues. Trimming took 6 bases from V and 7 from J; bases not matched to a gene: 12. Looked up from germline, CDR1 is SEHNR and CDR2 is FQNEAQ (reference sequence).

This clonotype has more than one count but fewer than ten. The rearrangement links TRBV7-9 to TRBJ1-1; D might be TRBD1 (6 bases). The V gene lost 3 bases and the J gene lost 2 bases, with 13 bases spanning the gap. Germline-derived CDR1 and CDR2 are SEHNR and FQNEAQ (reference sequence). The CDR3 contains 15 residues. CDR3 DNA sequence: TGTGCCAGCAGCTTTGAAGGGGGACGAAACACTGAAGCTTTCTTT. Translating it yields CASSFEGGRNTEAFF.

For the CDR3, the DNA is TGTGCCAGCAGCTTAGCCCGGTCCTATGGCTACACCTTC. This gives the protein CASSLARSYGYTF. The rearrangement links TRBV11-2 to TRBJ1-2; D unresolved. Germline CDR1 SGHAT, CDR2 FQNNGV. There are 13 residues in the CDR3. The V gene lost 1 base and the J gene lost 4 bases, with 7 bases spanning the gap.

This clonotype has just a few counts. The chain combines TRBV5-5 with TRBJ2-3; D is undetermined. CDR1 is SGHKS, CDR2 YYEKEE, per germline (reference sequence). Deletions cut 4 bases from V and 6 bases from J, with 21 bases between. CDR3 length: 16 residues. The CDR3 loop is CASSVSSTEARDTQYF. The CDR3 DNA reads TGTGCCAGCAGCGTTTCCTCGACGGAAGCCCGGGATACGCAGTATTTT.

Only a few counts were recorded for this clonotype. The J gene is TRBJ1-1, the V gene TRBV3-1, with TRBD1 as a possible D gene (5 bases). V lost 4 bases, J lost 7 bases, and 13 bases lay in between. There are 13 residues in the CDR3. In germline, CDR1 is LGHDT, CDR2 YNNKEL (reference sequence). CDR3 residues: CASSRGTWDEAFF. The CDR3 DNA is TGTGCCAGCAGCCGAGGGACTTGGGATGAAGCTTTCTTT.